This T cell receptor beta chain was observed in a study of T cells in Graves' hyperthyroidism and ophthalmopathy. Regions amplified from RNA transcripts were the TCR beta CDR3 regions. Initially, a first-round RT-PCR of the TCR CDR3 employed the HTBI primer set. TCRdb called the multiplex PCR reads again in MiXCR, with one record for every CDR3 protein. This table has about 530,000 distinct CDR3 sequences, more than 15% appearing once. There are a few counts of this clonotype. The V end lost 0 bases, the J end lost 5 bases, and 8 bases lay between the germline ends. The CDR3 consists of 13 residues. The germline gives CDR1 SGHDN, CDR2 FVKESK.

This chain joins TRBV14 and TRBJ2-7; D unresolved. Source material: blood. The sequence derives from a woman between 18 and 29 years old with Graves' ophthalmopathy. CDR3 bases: TGTGCCAGCAGCCAAGATTATCGGGACGAGCAGTACTTC. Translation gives CASSQDYRDEQYF.